Below, 11 T cell receptor beta chains from the same sample are listed, as sequenced in a study of shared clonotypes between healthy human individuals. TCRdb keeps only in-frame clones here, not all; method: immunoSEQ multiplex PCR. Of millions of clones in the sample, roughly 96% are singletons; the top ten hold 0.1% to 0.15%. The sample was naive CD4+ T cells sorted from blood. Subset reported: CD45RA+ positively selected. Every receptor here comes from a man aged 18 to 35 in good health.

This clone was detected many times. This chain connects TRBV7-2 to TRBJ2-7; the D gene could be TRBD1 or TRBD2 (5 bases each). The V end lost 5 bases, the J end lost 1 base, and 18 bases lay between the germline ends. The CDR3 contains 16 residues. Germline CDR1 reads SGHTA; CDR2 reads FQGNSA. The CDR3 here is CASSTYPRDGSYEQYF. The CDR3 DNA follows: TGTGCCAGCAGCACCTACCCCCGGGACGGATCCTACGAGCAGTACTTC.

This chain connects TRBV20-1 to TRBJ1-1; D is uncertain. Deletions cut 6 bases from V and 8 bases from J, with 13 bases between. Germline V lookup: CDR1 DFQATT, CDR2 SNEGSKA (reference sequence). The CDR3 has 11 residues. CDR3 amino acids: CSAPNMFEAFF. For the CDR3, the DNA is TGCAGTGCCCCGAACATGTTCGAAGCTTTCTTT.

This chain joins TRBV28 and TRBJ2-5, with 11 bases aligning to TRBD2. Trimming took 4 bases from V and 2 from J; bases not matched to a gene: 3. Per germline, CDR1 MDHEN and CDR2 SYDVKM. This CDR3 comprises 15 residues. The CDR3 spells CASSSPSGGQETQYF. CDR3 sequence (DNA): TGTGCCAGCAGTTCACCTAGCGGGGGGCAAGAGACCCAGTACTTC.

The V call is TRBV21-1, the J call TRBJ2-7; the D segment call TRBD2 is taken from the table without a DNA check. TRBV21-1 is given as a pseudogene. This CDR3 has 12 residues. The CDR3 DNA reads as TGTGCCAGCAGCAAAGACCCCGGGAGGGAGTACTTC. Encoded protein: CASSKDPGREYF.

Turning to this clone: Other DNA variants within this sample encode the same CDR3. This chain connects TRBV30 to TRBJ1-2; D is undetermined. This CDR3 comprises 9 residues. The germline V gene has CDR1 GTSNPN and CDR2 SVGIG (reference sequence). The CDR3 loop reads CATNYGYTF. The CDR3 DNA follows: TGTGCAACAAACTATGGCTACACCTTC.

The rearrangement uses TRBV10-2 and TRBJ2-7; D call uncertain. The CDR3 runs 13 residues. V was cut by 2 bases and J by 10 bases, with 15 bases left in between. Germline CDR1 and CDR2: WSHSY and SAAADI. The CDR3 DNA reads TGCGCCAGCAGTGAGACGACTTACCTGGTACAGTACTTC. It encodes CASSETTYLVQYF.

The chain employs TRBV7-9 and TRBJ1-5; the D gene is possibly TRBD1 (6 bases). V was pared by 4 bases and J by 5 bases, with 12 bases between. This CDR3 is built from 14 residues. Germline CDR1 is SEHNR and CDR2 is FQNEAQ (reference sequence). CDR3 amino acids: CASSSTGYDQPQHF. CDR3 in DNA: TGTGCCAGCAGCTCTACAGGGTACGATCAGCCCCAGCATTTT.

The rearrangement uses TRBV18 and TRBJ2-5; 7 nucleotides match TRBD1. Per germline, CDR1 KGHSH and CDR2 LQKENI. V lost 4 bases and J lost 1; bases outside the gene matches: 3. The CDR3 runs to 14 residues. CDR3 amino acids: CASSRDRVQETQYF. In nucleotides, the CDR3 is TGTGCCAGCTCACGTGACAGGGTCCAAGAGACCCAGTACTTC.

The chain has TRBV4-1 and TRBJ2-2, with 9 bases that match TRBD2. Losses at the gene ends were 0 bases for V and 6 bases for J; bases not matched to a gene: 11. Germline CDR1 MGHRA, CDR2 YSYEKL. The CDR3 is made up of 18 amino acids. CDR3 coding DNA: TGCGCCAGCAGCCAAGATGGGAGCGGGGGGCTGTATCCCGGGGAGCTGTTTTTT. Its translation: CASSQDGSGGLYPGELFF.

The chain is built from TRBV6-7 and TRBJ1-6, with TRBD1 matching over 7 bases. TRBV6-7 is designated an ORF whose function remains uncertain. The CDR3 consists of 16 residues. V shed 5 bases and J 2 bases; nucleotides not matched to a gene: 6. The CDR3 nucleotides are TGTGCCAGCAGTCCGGGACAGCCAGCCTATAATTCACCCCTCCACTTT. Amino acid sequence: CASSPGQPAYNSPLHF.

The chain employs TRBV5-1 and TRBJ1-3, with D possibly being TRBD1 (5 bases). This CDR3 region has 16 residues. With 4 bases removed from V and 0 bases from J, the gap between germline ends came to 14 bases. Germline V lookup: CDR1 SGHRS, CDR2 YFSETQ. The CDR3 reads CASSLEGPRSGNTIYF. The CDR3 coding sequence is TGCGCCAGCAGCCTGGAGGGACCCCGCTCTGGAAACACCATATATTTT.